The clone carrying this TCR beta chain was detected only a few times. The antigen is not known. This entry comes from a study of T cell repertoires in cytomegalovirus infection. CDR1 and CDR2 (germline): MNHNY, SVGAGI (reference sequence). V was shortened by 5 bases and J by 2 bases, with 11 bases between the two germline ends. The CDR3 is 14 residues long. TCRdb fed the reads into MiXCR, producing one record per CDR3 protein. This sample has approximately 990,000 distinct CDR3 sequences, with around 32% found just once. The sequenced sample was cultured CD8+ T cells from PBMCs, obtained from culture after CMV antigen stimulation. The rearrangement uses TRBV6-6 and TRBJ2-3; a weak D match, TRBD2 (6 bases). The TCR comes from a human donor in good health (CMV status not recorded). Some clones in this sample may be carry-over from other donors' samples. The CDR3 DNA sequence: TGTGCCAGCAGTACTCGGGAGCACACAGATACGCAGTATTTT. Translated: CASSTREHTDTQYF.